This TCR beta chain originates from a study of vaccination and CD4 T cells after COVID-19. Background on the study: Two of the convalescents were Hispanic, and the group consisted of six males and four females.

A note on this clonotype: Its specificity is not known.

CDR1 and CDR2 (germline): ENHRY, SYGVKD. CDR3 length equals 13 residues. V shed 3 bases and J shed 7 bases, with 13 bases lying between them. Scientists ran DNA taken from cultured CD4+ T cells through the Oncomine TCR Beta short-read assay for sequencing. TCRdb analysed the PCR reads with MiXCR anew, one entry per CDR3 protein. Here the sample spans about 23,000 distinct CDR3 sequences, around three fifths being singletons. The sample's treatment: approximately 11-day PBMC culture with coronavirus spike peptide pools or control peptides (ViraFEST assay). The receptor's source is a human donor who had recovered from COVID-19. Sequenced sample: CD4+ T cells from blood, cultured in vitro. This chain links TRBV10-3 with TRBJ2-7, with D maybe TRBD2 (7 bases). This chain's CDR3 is CAISDHREGEQYF. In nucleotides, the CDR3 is TGTGCCATCAGTGACCACAGGGAGGGGGAGCAGTACTTC.